The 17 T cell receptor beta chains presented below share a single source sample, sequenced in a study of beta chain features in type 1 diabetes. These receptors have no known antigen. Study results and caveats: In every one of the four CD4+ subsets, TCRB CDR3s were moderately but significantly shorter in Type 1 diabetes patients.

Expressed TCRB transcripts were sequenced, since all the RNA that had been isolated was reverse transcribed. Assay used: immunoSEQ multiplex PCR; TCRdb lists only in-frame clones, some missing. In the table there are more than 95,000 clones, roughly 28% of which are singletons. The sequenced sample consisted of central memory CD4+ T cells from blood. The receptors shown here come from a woman between 18 and 30 years old with type 1 diabetes.

This clone was observed a few times. The CDR3 here is CASSKTGTSGRAGNEQFF. The DNA of the CDR3 is TGCGCCAGCAGCAAGACCGGGACTAGCGGGAGGGCCGGGAATGAGCAGTTCTTC. V gene TRBV5-1 combines with J gene TRBJ2-1; 16 bases agree with TRBD2. With V trimmed by 4 bases and J by 7 bases, 11 bases remained unmatched. The V gene's germline CDR1 is SGHRS and CDR2 YFSETQ. The CDR3 runs 18 residues.

The table lists this clone with a few counts. The gene calls are TRBV30 and TRBJ1-5; 7 nucleotides match TRBD1. Germline trimming cut 4 bases from V and 6 bases from J; bases unmatched to any gene: 6. The CDR3 has 13 amino acids. Germline lookup yields CDR1 GTSNPN and CDR2 SVGIG (reference sequence). Written as DNA, the CDR3 is TGTGCCTGGACGGGGGACAGTGCTCAGCCCCAGCATTTT. Its protein is CAWTGDSAQPQHF.

The chain uses TRBV6-5 and TRBJ1-5; tentatively, D is TRBD1 (6 bases). Germline V gene lookup returns CDR1 MNHEY and CDR2 SVGAGI. The CDR3 runs to 14 residues. V lost 6 bases to trimming and J lost 3 bases, with 12 bases between them. The CDR3 DNA reads TGTGCCAGCAGCTTACAGGGACCCAATCAGCCCCAGCATTTT. This translates into CASSLQGPNQPQHF.

The sample holds a few counts of this clone. The chain combines TRBV29-1 with TRBJ2-3, with 8 nucleotides matching TRBD2. J gave up 2 bases and V 7 bases, and 11 bases lay outside the gene matches. Germline CDR1 SQVTM, CDR2 ANQGSEA. CDR3 length: 15 amino acids. CDR3 DNA sequence: TGCAGCGCCCCCGGGGCGGGAGGTAACACAGATACGCAGTATTTT. Amino acid sequence: CSAPGAGGNTDTQYF.

V gene TRBV19 combines with J gene TRBJ2-2; 11 bases line up with TRBD2. CDR1 and CDR2 (germline): LNHDA, SQIVND (reference sequence). V shed 3 bases, J shed 6 bases, and the junction held 6 bases outside the gene matches. The length of the CDR3 is 16 residues. The CDR3 loop reads CASSIRLAGGAGELFF. CDR3 nucleotide sequence: TGTGCCAGTAGTATCAGGCTAGCGGGAGGTGCCGGGGAGCTGTTTTTT.

This chain links TRBV9 with TRBJ2-2; D call uncertain. Per germline, CDR1 SGDLS and CDR2 YYNGEE. The length of the CDR3 is 16 residues. Trimming removed 1 base at V and 0 bases at J, with 10 bases between. CDR3 sequence reads: CASSVLQIPNTGELFF. CDR3 in DNA: TGTGCCAGCAGCGTATTACAGATTCCGAACACCGGGGAGCTGTTTTTT.

The chain is built from TRBV6-1 and TRBJ2-5; 9 bases fit TRBD1. There are 15 residues in the CDR3. With 4 bases clipped from V and 5 bases from J, the junction kept 8 bases outside the gene matches. Per the germline V gene, CDR1 is MNHNS and CDR2 is SASEGT. CDR3 protein: CASSANRGQTETQYF. Here the CDR3 DNA reads TGTGCCAGCAGTGCAAACAGGGGGCAAACGGAGACCCAGTACTTC.

There are a few counts of this clone. This sequence joins TRBV5-1 and TRBJ2-7; 9 nucleotides agree with TRBD1. The CDR3 is 14 residues long. Germline V lookup: CDR1 SGHRS, CDR2 YFSETQ. V lost 5 bases to trimming and J lost 6 bases; unmatched junction nucleotides: 9. The CDR3 coding sequence is TGCGCCAGCAGAGAAAGTACAGGGGGCGCCGAGCAGTACTTC. Residues: CASRESTGGAEQYF. Full variable domain (remainder filled in from reference TRBV5-1 and TRBJ2-7): KAGVTQTPRYLIKTRGQQVTLSCSPISGHRSVSWYQQTPGQGLQFLFEYFSETQRNKGNFPGRFSGRQFSNSRSEMNVSTLELGDSALYLCASRESTGGAEQYFGPGTRLTVT.

At least ten counts were recorded for this clone. The V and J genes are TRBV29-1 and TRBJ1-2, with a possible D match to TRBD1 (5 bases). The CDR3 covers 13 residues. Per the germline V gene, CDR1 is SQVTM and CDR2 is ANQGSEA. Trimming shortened V by 0 bases and J by 7 bases, and 12 bases separated the two germline ends. The DNA for the CDR3 is TGCAGCGTTGAAGATTGGGGCAACCTTGGCTACACCTTC. Translating it yields CSVEDWGNLGYTF.

The rearrangement uses TRBV5-1 and TRBJ2-7; 11 bases are shared with TRBD1. The V gene end was trimmed by 4 bases and the J gene end by 7 bases; junction bases not matched to a gene: 10. Germline V gives CDR1 SGHRS, CDR2 YFSETQ. CDR3 length: 15 residues. In nucleotides, the CDR3 is TGCGCCAGCAGCCTGGATGGACAGGGGGCCCGGGAGCAGTACGTC. This sequence encodes CASSLDGQGAREQYV.

This chain connects TRBV7-3 to TRBJ2-3; a weak D match, TRBD2 (6 bases). The CDR3 covers 13 residues. The ends were cut back, 2 bases at V and 6 bases at J, with 9 bases in the middle. In germline, CDR1 is SGHTA, CDR2 FQGTGA. The CDR3 nucleotides read TGTGCCAGCAGCTTAGGAGGGTCGGATACGCAGTATTTT. Encoded protein: CASSLGGSDTQYF.

The chain recombines TRBV28 with TRBJ2-4; a possible D gene is TRBD2 (5 bases). Germline CDR1 and CDR2: MDHEN and SYDVKM. The CDR3 runs to 13 residues. Trimming removed 3 bases from V and 10 bases from J, with 13 bases in between. CDR3 DNA: TGTGCCAGCAGTTTCGGGGAGCTATCTATTCAGTACTTC. It encodes CASSFGELSIQYF.

This clone has more than one count but fewer than ten. The chain is built from TRBV11-2 and TRBJ2-5, with a tentative D call TRBD1 (6 bases). The CDR3 covers 16 residues. V was shortened by 1 base and J by 5 bases, with 17 bases between the two germline ends. Per germline, CDR1 SGHAT and CDR2 FQNNGV. This chain's CDR3 is CASSLVSGRGRETQYF. The DNA of the CDR3 is TGTGCCAGCAGCTTAGTGTCCGGCAGGGGCAGGGAGACCCAGTACTTC.

The chain combines TRBV30 with TRBJ2-2; the match to TRBD1 covers 7 bases. J was trimmed by 4 bases and V by 3 bases; bases with no gene match: 8. Germline-derived CDR1 and CDR2 are GTSNPN and SVGIG (reference sequence). This CDR3 region has 15 residues. CDR3 amino acids: CAWRDLTGVTGELFF. In nucleotides, the CDR3 is TGTGCCTGGAGGGACCTTACAGGGGTCACCGGGGAGCTGTTTTTT.

The genes are TRBV19 and TRBJ2-5; TRBD1 is a possible D gene (5 bases). Trimming removed 4 bases at V and 3 bases at J, with 12 bases between. The germline CDR1 and CDR2 sequences are LNHDA and SQIVND (reference sequence). CDR3 size: 14 residues. The CDR3 here is CASSNGREEETQYF. The CDR3 DNA is TGTGCCAGTAGTAATGGCAGGGAAGAAGAGACCCAGTACTTC. Using reference TRBV19 and TRBJ2-5 for the parts outside the CDR3, the full variable domain is DGGITQSPKYLFRKEGQNVTLSCEQNLNHDAMYWYRQDPGQGLRLIYYSQIVNDFQKGDIAEGYSVSREKKESFPLTVTSAQKNPTAFYLCASSNGREEETQYFGPGTRLLVL.

This chain links TRBV11-2 with TRBJ1-1, with TRBD1 as a possible D gene (5 bases). The CDR3 sequence is 14 residues long. V gave up 4 bases and J gave up 6 bases, with 15 bases separating them. CDR1 is SGHAT, CDR2 FQNNGV, per germline. CDR3 coding DNA: TGTGCCAGCAGCTATGACAGCTACTACTCTGAAGCTTTCTTT. It is translated as CASSYDSYYSEAFF.

This clone appeared a few times. This CDR3 reads CASSVGGTLANEQFF. The CDR3 DNA is TGTGCCAGCAGCGTAGGGGGGACTCTTGCCAATGAGCAGTTCTTC. The chain joins TRBV9 to TRBJ2-1, with D possibly matching TRBD2 (6 bases). The CDR3 is made up of 15 amino acids. From germline, CDR1 is SGDLS and CDR2 YYNGEE. Trimming removed 0 bases from V and 6 bases from J, with 13 bases in between. Full variable domain (missing parts from reference TRBV9 and TRBJ2-1): DSGVTQTPKHLITATGQRVTLRCSPRSGDLSVYWYQQSLDQGLQFLIQYYNGEERAKGNILERFSAQQFPDLHSELNLSSLELGDSALYFCASSVGGTLANEQFFGPGTRLTVL.